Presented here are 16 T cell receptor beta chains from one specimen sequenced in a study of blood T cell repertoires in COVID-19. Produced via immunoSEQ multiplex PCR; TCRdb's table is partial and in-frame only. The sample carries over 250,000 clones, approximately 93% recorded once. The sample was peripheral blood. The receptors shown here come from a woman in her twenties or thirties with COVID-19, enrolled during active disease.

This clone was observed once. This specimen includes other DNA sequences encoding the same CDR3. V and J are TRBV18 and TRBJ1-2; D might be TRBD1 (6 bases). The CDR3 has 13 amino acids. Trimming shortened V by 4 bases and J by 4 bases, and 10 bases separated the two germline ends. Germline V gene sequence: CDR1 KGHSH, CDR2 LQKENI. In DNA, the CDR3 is TGTGCCAGCTCACTGGACAGAATCTATGGCTACACCTTC. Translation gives CASSLDRIYGYTF.

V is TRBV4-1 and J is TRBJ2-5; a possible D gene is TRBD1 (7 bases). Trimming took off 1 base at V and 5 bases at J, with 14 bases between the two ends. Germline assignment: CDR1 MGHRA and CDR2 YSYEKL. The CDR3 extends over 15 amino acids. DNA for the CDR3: TGCGCCAGCAGCCAAGCGCAGGGGGGTTGGGAGACCCAGTACTTC. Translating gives CASSQAQGGWETQYF.

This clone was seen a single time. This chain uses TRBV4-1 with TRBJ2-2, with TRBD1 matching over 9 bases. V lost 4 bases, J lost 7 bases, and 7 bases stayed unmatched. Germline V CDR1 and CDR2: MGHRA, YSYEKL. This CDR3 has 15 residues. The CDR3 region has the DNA TGCGCCAGCAGCCTAGGGACAGGGTTTGTCGGGGAGCTGTTTTTT. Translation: CASSLGTGFVGELFF.

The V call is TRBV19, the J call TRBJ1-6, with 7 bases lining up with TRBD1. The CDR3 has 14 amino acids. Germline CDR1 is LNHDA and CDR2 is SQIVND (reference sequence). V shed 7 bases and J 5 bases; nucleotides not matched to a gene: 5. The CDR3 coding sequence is TGTGCCAGTAAGAGGGACAGAGATAATTCACCCCTCCACTTT. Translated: CASKRDRDNSPLHF.

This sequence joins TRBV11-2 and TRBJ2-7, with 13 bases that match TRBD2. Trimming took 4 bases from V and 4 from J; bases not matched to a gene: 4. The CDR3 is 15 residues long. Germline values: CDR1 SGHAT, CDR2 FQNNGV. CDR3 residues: CASSWTSGRIYEQYF. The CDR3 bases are TGTGCCAGCAGCTGGACTAGCGGGAGAATATACGAGCAGTACTTC.

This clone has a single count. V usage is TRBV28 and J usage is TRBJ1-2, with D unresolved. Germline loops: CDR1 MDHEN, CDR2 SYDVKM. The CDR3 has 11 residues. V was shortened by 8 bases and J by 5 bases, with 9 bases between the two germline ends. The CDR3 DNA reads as TGTGCCAGCTCAACTTCGTATGGCTACACCTTC. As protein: CASSTSYGYTF.

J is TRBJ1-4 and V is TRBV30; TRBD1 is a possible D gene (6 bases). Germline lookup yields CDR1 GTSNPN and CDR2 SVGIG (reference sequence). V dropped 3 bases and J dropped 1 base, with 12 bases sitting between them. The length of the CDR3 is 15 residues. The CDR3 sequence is CAWSGPGVTNEKLFF. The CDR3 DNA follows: TGTGCCTGGAGCGGGCCAGGGGTAACTAATGAAAAACTGTTTTTT.

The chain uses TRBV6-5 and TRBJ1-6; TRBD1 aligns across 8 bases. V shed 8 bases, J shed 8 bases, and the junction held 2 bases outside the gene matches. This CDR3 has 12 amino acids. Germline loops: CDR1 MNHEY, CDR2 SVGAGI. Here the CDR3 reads CASATGDSPLHF. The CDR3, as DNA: TGTGCCAGCGCGACAGGGGATTCACCCCTCCACTTT.

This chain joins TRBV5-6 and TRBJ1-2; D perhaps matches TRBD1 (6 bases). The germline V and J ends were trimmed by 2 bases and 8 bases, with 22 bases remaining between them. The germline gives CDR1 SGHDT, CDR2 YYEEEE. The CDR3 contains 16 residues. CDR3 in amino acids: CASSFLNRANKGGYTF. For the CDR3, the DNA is TGTGCCAGCAGCTTCTTGAACAGGGCGAATAAAGGGGGCTACACCTTC.

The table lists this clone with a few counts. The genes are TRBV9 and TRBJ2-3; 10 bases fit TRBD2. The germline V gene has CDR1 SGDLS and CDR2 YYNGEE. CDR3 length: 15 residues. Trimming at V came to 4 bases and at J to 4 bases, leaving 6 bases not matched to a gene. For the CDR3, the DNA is TGTGCCAGCAGCTCCCTAGCGGGAGCCCCAGATACGCAGTATTTT. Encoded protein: CASSSLAGAPDTQYF.

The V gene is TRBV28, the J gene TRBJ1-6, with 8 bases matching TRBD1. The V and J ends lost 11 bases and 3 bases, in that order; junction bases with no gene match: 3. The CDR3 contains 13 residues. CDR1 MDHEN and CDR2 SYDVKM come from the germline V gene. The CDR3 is CASGTGYNSPLHF. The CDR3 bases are TGTGCCTCAGGGACAGGCTATAATTCACCCCTCCACTTT.

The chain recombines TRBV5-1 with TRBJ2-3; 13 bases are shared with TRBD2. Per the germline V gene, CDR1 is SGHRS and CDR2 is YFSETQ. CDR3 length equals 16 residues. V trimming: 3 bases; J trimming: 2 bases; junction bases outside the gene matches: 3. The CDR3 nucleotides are TGCGCCAGCAGCTGGGGGACTAGCGGGAACACAGATACGCAGTATTTT. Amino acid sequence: CASSWGTSGNTDTQYF.

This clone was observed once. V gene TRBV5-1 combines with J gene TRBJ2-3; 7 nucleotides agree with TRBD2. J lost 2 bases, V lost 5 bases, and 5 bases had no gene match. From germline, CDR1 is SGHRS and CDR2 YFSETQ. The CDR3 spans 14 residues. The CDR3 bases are TGCGCCAGCAGACCGCTAGCGGACACAGATACGCAGTATTTT. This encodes CASRPLADTDTQYF.

CDR3 residues: CSVVPGLVTDTQYF. CDR3 bases: TGCAGCGTTGTCCCGGGTTTAGTCACAGATACGCAGTATTTT. The chain uses TRBV29-1 and TRBJ2-3; D uncertain. The CDR3 consists of 14 residues. V gave up 4 bases and J gave up 2 bases, with 13 bases separating them. CDR1 is SQVTM and CDR2 is ANQGSEA in the germline V gene.

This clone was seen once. CDR3 region: CASSLSQGNQPQHF. CDR3 DNA: TGTGCCAGCAGCTTATCCCAGGGAAATCAGCCCCAGCATTTT. The V gene is TRBV7-8, the J gene TRBJ1-5; D perhaps matches TRBD1 (5 bases). This CDR3 contains 14 residues. The V and J ends lost 2 bases and 4 bases respectively, with 9 bases between them. The germline CDR1 and CDR2 sequences are SGHVS and FQNEAQ.

CDR3 sequence: CASSYRGRGTEAFF. The DNA for the CDR3 is TGTGCCAGCAGTTACCGGGGAAGAGGAACTGAAGCTTTCTTT. The chain couples TRBV6-5 to TRBJ1-1; D is uncertain. This CDR3 is 14 amino acids long. The V and J ends lost 2 bases and 5 bases respectively, with 12 bases between them. CDR1 and CDR2 from the germline V gene are MNHEY and SVGAGI.